This TCR beta chain was sequenced for a study of vaccination and CD4 T cells after COVID-19. The germline gives CDR1 MNHEY, CDR2 SVGEGT. Trimming left V 4 bases short and J 4 bases short, with 14 bases between. The CDR3 has 15 amino acids. Treatment given: 10-day PBMC culture with coronavirus spike peptide pools or control peptides (ViraFEST assay). There are a few counts of this clonotype. Its antigen is unidentified. Oncomine TCR Beta short-read sequencing was applied to DNA from cultured CD4+ T cells. TCRdb reanalysed the PCR reads using MiXCR and keeps one entry per CDR3 protein. Counted here are more than 9,000 distinct CDR3 sequences, approximately 58% occurring once; the ten biggest clones make up roughly 8%.

The sequencing sample was made of CD4+ T cells from blood, cultured in vitro. This TCR was recovered from a human donor who had recovered from COVID-19. The chain has TRBV6-2 or TRBV6-3 and TRBJ1-5, with D possibly matching TRBD1 (5 bases). CDR3 protein: CASSSPMGGNQPQHF. The CDR3 DNA reads as TGTGCCAGCAGTTCGCCGATGGGGGGTAATCAGCCCCAGCATTTT.